This is a list of T cell receptor beta chains from one sample in a study of blood T cells in healthy people across ages. TCRdb analysed the 5' RACE reads with MiXCR anew, one entry per CDR3 protein. The data show fewer than 2 million distinct CDR3 sequences, roughly two fifths seen once. Sequenced material: blood. Every receptor here comes from a human donor in good health. Both conserved end residues are part of each CDR3. The D gene is left open where the match is weak. Expanded clones are given a class, and other clones once, few, many or no size at all.

>NA|TRBD2|TRBV5-1|TRBJ2-1
CASSAGTSGGKQFF
TGCGCCAGCAGCGCCGGGACTAGCGGGGGGAAGCAGTTCTTC
>few|TRBD2|TRBV15|TRBJ2-3
CATGPGGAGLNTQYF
TGTGCCACCGGTCCGGGAGGGGCAGGGTTGAATACGCAGTATTTT
>NA|NA|TRBV20-1|TRBJ2-3
CSAREGGRTDTQYF
TGCAGTGCTAGAGAGGGGGGTCGCACAGATACGCAGTATTTT
>NA|NA|TRBV7-2|TRBJ1-6
CASSLSSGMASPLHF
TGTGCCAGCAGCCTAAGCTCAGGGATGGCTTCACCCCTCCACTTT
>NA|NA|TRBV6-5|TRBJ1-4
CASSETFRGEKLFF
TGTGCCAGCAGTGAGACATTCAGGGGCGAAAAACTGTTTTTT
>NA|NA|TRBV7-6|TRBJ1-2
CASSSDEGGYGYTF
TGTGCCAGCAGCTCTGACGAAGGCGGCTATGGCTACACCTTC
>NA|NA|TRBV6-5|TRBJ1-5
CANIGIQPQHF
TGTGCCAACATAGGAATTCAGCCCCAGCATTTT
>NA|TRBD1|TRBV20-1|TRBJ1-2
CSATTGGGRGYTF
TGCAGTGCGACGACAGGGGGAGGGAGAGGCTACACCTTC
>NA|NA|TRBV27|TRBJ1-2
CASSPPGLTNYGYTF
TGTGCCAGCAGTCCCCCCGGACTCACTAACTATGGCTACACCTTC
>NA|NA|TRBV5-6|TRBJ1-2
CVSSVLRAGGYTF
TGTGTCAGCAGCGTCCTCAGGGCTGGCGGCTACACCTTC
>NA|NA|TRBV5-1|TRBJ1-4
CASSLGVEEKLFF
TGCGCCAGCAGCTTGGGGGTGGAGGAAAAACTGTTTTTT
>few|TRBD1|TRBV7-2|TRBJ2-7
CASSLVTGETLHPYEQYF
TGTGCCAGCAGCTTAGTTACAGGGGAAACGCTTCACCCCTACGAGCAGTACTTC
>NA|NA|TRBV24-1|TRBJ2-3
CATSAGMGTDTQYF
TGTGCCACCAGTGCAGGGATGGGCACAGATACGCAGTATTTT